This T cell receptor beta chain was sequenced for a study of OX40 agonist ivuxolimab in advanced cancers. Study as a whole: Those treated in dose escalation had hepatocellular carcinoma, melanoma, renal cell cancer or head and neck cancer.

TCRdb's table, derived via immunoSEQ multiplex PCR, lists solely in-frame clones and lacks some. Of over 150,000 clones listed, roughly 92% were seen once; the top ten hold about 0.3%. This clone was seen only once. The sequence derives from an adult with an advanced solid tumor such as melanoma, head and neck, liver or kidney cancer. Sequences were derived from CD4+ or CD8+ T cells sorted from blood, sampled in a trial of the OX40 agonist ivuxolimab.

The chain's CDR3 is CASSPSGTAGEQYF. The CDR3 coding sequence is TGTGCCAGCTCACCTTCTGGGACAGCGGGCGAGCAGTACTTC. This chain links TRBV18 with TRBJ2-7, with a possible D match to TRBD1 (7 bases). CDR3 length: 14 residues. Looked up from germline, CDR1 is KGHSH and CDR2 is LQKENI. The V and J ends lost 3 bases and 6 bases respectively, with 15 bases between them.